Detailed here is one T cell receptor (beta chain). Its antigen is unknown. TCRdb keeps only in-frame clones here, not all; method: immunoSEQ multiplex PCR. The sample has some 2 million clones, about 95% seen once. The sample belongs to a study of shared clonotypes between healthy human individuals. Study outcomes and limitations: Compared with memory subsets, naive subsets generally had larger estimated richness. Rarefaction curves obtained for sorted subsets showed sequencing incomplete despite large depth. Only a few donors were included, so the genetic and exposure-history diversity represented was limited.

The naive CD8 fraction comprised CD45RO-negative cells positively selected for CCR7 and excluded terminally differentiated effector memory CD45RA+ cells. Trimming took 4 bases from V and 6 from J, leaving 6 bases between them. Germline V CDR1 and CDR2: LNHDA, SQIVND (reference sequence). The CDR3 spans 12 residues. The rearrangement uses TRBV19 and TRBJ2-2; D remains unclear. The sequence derives from a man in his late teens or twenties in good health. Sample: naive CD8+ T cells sorted from blood. The CDR3, as DNA: TGTGCCAGTAGTAGTTTTGCCGGGGAGCTGTTTTTT. Amino acids: CASSSFAGELFF.